The 12 T cell receptor beta chains presented below share a single source sample, sequenced in a study of T cells in Graves' hyperthyroidism and ophthalmopathy. From RNA transcripts, TCR beta CDR3 regions were amplified. HTBI primers drove first-round RT-PCR of the TCR CDR3. A single record per CDR3 protein comes from TCRdb applying MiXCR to the multiplex PCR reads. The sample carries roughly 380,000 distinct CDR3 sequences, approximately 13% recorded once. The sample consisted of blood. The receptors were sampled from a woman aged 18-29 years with Graves' hyperthyroidism.

A few counts support this clonotype. This chain joins TRBV30 and TRBJ1-3; D gene uncertain. Germline V CDR1 and CDR2: GTSNPN, SVGIG (reference sequence). The CDR3 runs to 15 residues. Trimming pared 0 bases from V and 0 bases from J, leaving 9 bases between. The CDR3: CAWSVSPDSGNTIYF. The CDR3 region has the DNA TGTGCCTGGAGTGTAAGTCCCGACTCTGGAAACACCATATATTTT. Complete variable domain (other parts from reference TRBV30 and TRBJ1-3): SQTIHQWPATLVQPVGSPLSLECTVEGTSNPNLYWYRQAAGRGLQLLFYSVGIGQISSEVPQNLSASRPQDRQFILSSKKLLLSDSGFYLCAWSVSPDSGNTIYFGEGSWLTVV.

This clonotype was seen more than once but under ten times. V gene TRBV27 combines with J gene TRBJ2-1; 9 bases fit TRBD2. This CDR3 spans 15 amino acids. The germline V gene has CDR1 MNHEY and CDR2 SMNVEV (reference sequence). V was clipped by 3 bases and J by 2 bases; unmatched bases: 2. CDR3 sequence: CASSFPSGTYNEQFF. CDR3 in DNA: TGTGCCAGCAGTTTCCCTAGCGGGACCTACAATGAGCAGTTCTTC.

This clonotype was seen at least ten times. The chain combines TRBV28 with TRBJ2-7, with D perhaps TRBD1 (6 bases). Looked up from germline, CDR1 is MDHEN and CDR2 is SYDVKM. V was trimmed by 5 bases and J by 7 bases, leaving 21 bases between them. CDR3 size: 15 residues. CDR3 sequence: CASSIQTGHAPEQYF. The DNA of the CDR3 is TGTGCCAGCAGTATACAAACGGGACACGCTCCTGAGCAGTACTTC. The full variable domain, in which reference TRBV28 and TRBJ2-7 provide the parts outside the CDR3, is DVKVTQSSRYLVKRTGEKVFLECVQDMDHENMFWYRQDPGLGLRLIYFSYDVKMKEKGDIPEGYSVSREKKERFSLILESASTNQTSMYLCASSIQTGHAPEQYFGPGTRLTVT.

This clonotype was detected many times. This chain links TRBV29-1 with TRBJ2-5; D is uncertain. This CDR3 region has 12 residues. With 4 bases removed from V and 3 bases from J, the gap between germline ends came to 9 bases. Germline V gene lookup returns CDR1 SQVTM and CDR2 ANQGSEA. CDR3 amino acids: CSVVSSEETQYF. The CDR3 region has the DNA TGCAGCGTTGTGTCCAGCGAAGAGACCCAGTACTTC.

This clonotype was recorded at least ten times. This chain uses TRBV30 with TRBJ1-6; TRBD1 is a possible D gene (5 bases). Germline CDR1 GTSNPN, CDR2 SVGIG (reference sequence). This CDR3 has 12 amino acids. V lost 4 bases and J lost 10, with 11 bases in between. CDR3 residues: CAWTGGGSPLHF. The CDR3 DNA reads TGTGCCTGGACGGGGGGGGGGTCACCCCTCCACTTT.

This chain connects TRBV12-3 or TRBV12-4 to TRBJ2-1, with D possibly TRBD2 on 7 matching bases. The V gene lost 1 base and the J gene lost 2 bases, with 12 bases spanning the gap. The CDR3 consists of 16 residues. This CDR3 reads CASSLGGGGAYNEQFF. Here the CDR3 DNA reads TGTGCCAGCAGTTTAGGAGGGGGGGGGGCCTACAATGAGCAGTTCTTC.

This clonotype showed up many times. The rearrangement uses TRBV10-3 and TRBJ2-5; D not resolved. Germline CDR1 ENHRY, CDR2 SYGVKD. This CDR3 contains 10 residues. V lost 10 bases, J lost 4 bases, and 7 bases lay in between. This CDR3 is CATWGETQYF. The CDR3 DNA sequence: TGTGCCACCTGGGGAGAGACCCAGTACTTC.

This clonotype was observed a few times. The chain links TRBV5-4 to TRBJ2-7; D may be TRBD2 (6 bases). V dropped 3 bases and J dropped 3 bases, with 13 bases sitting between them. CDR1 SGHNT and CDR2 YYREEE come from the germline V gene (reference sequence). This CDR3 is built from 14 residues. For the CDR3, the DNA is TGTGCCAGCAGCTCCTGGGACTTGGACTACGAGCAGTACTTC. Translated, it gives CASSSWDLDYEQYF.

The genes are TRBV5-8 and TRBJ2-2; D might be TRBD1 or TRBD2, each matching 5 bases. Deletions cut 4 bases from V and 1 base from J, with 11 bases between. CDR1 is SGHTS and CDR2 is YDEGEE in the germline V gene. The CDR3 has 15 residues. The CDR3: CASSRGTVNTGELFF. CDR3 bases: TGTGCCAGCAGCAGAGGGACGGTGAACACCGGGGAGCTGTTTTTT.

This clonotype was recorded many times. The V call is TRBV20-1, the J call TRBJ2-7; 15 nucleotides align to TRBD2. With 5 bases clipped from V and 3 bases from J, the junction kept 5 bases outside the gene matches. Germline lookup yields CDR1 DFQATT and CDR2 SNEGSKA (reference sequence). The CDR3 has 15 amino acids. The DNA for the CDR3 is TGCAGTGCTCACGGACTAGCGGGAGGGTTCTACGAGCAGTACTTC. Translated, it gives CSAHGLAGGFYEQYF.

This sequence joins TRBV6-1 and TRBJ1-2; D ambiguous. Germline CDR1 is MNHNS and CDR2 is SASEGT. This CDR3 comprises 14 residues. V lost 6 bases and J lost 8, with 19 bases in between. The CDR3 region is CASSPSLDSPGYTF. Written as DNA, the CDR3 is TGTGCCAGCAGCCCCAGTCTTGACTCGCCCGGCTACACCTTC.

This clonotype was detected ten times or more. The chain recombines TRBV20-1 with TRBJ1-2; D remains unclear. In germline, CDR1 is DFQATT, CDR2 SNEGSKA (reference sequence). Trimming left V 0 bases short and J 7 bases short, with 9 bases between. The CDR3 is 12 residues long. This CDR3 is CSARDVSAGYTF. The CDR3 DNA is TGCAGTGCTAGAGACGTCTCCGCTGGCTACACCTTC.